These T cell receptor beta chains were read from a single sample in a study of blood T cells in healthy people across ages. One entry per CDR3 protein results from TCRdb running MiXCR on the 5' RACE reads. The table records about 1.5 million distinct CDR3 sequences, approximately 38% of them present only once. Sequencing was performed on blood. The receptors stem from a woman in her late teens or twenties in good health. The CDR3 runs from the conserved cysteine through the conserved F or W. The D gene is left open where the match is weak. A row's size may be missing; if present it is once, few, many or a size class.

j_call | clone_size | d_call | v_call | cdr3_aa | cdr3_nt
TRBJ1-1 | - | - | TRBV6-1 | CASSERGVVAFF | TGTGCCAGCAGTGAAAGGGGGGTGGTAGCTTTCTTT
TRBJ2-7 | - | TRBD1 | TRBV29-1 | CSVSTGEVSYEQYF | TGCAGCGTTTCGACAGGGGAGGTTTCCTACGAGCAGTACTTC
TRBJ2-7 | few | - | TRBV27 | CASSFLGVRDYEQYF | TGTGCCAGCAGTTTTCTAGGGGTTCGCGACTACGAGCAGTACTTC
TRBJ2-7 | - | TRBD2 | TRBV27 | CASKASGGAGEQYF | TGTGCCAGCAAAGCTAGCGGGGGGGCCGGGGAGCAGTACTTC
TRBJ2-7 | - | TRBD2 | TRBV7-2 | CASSLTSGTVSYEQYF | TGTGCCAGCAGCTTGACTAGCGGGACGGTCTCCTACGAGCAGTACTTC
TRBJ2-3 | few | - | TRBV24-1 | CATSDFADTQYF | TGTGCCACCAGTGATTTTGCGGATACGCAGTATTTT
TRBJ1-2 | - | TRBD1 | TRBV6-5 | CASSSGTGGKEGYTF | TGTGCCAGCAGTTCCGGGACAGGGGGCAAAGAGGGCTACACCTTC
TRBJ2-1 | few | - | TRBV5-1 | CASSLAGASLGNEQFF | TGCGCCAGCAGCTTGGCGGGGGCATCACTGGGAAATGAGCAGTTCTTC
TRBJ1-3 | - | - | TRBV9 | CASSPQLAVRYSGNTIYF | TGTGCCAGCAGCCCGCAATTGGCAGTGAGGTACTCTGGAAACACCATATATTTT
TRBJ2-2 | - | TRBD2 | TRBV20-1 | CSVKATSAGGELFF | TGCAGTGTTAAGGCGACTAGCGCTGGCGGGGAGCTGTTTTTT
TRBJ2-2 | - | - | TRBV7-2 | CASSPGGQSELFF | TGTGCCAGCAGCCCGGGAGGACAGTCGGAGCTGTTTTTT
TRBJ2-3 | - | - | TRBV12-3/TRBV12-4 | CASSPVTYTQYF | TGTGCCAGCAGCCCCGTAACATATACGCAGTATTTT
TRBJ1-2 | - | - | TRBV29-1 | CSVLRWGNDGYTF | TGCAGCGTTTTAAGGTGGGGGAACGATGGCTACACCTTC
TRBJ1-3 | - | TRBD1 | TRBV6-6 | CASSSRTGNYGNTIYF | TGTGCCAGCAGTTCCCGGACAGGGAATTACGGAAACACCATATATTTT
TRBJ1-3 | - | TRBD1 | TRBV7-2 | CASSRQGAGGNTIYF | TGTGCCAGCAGCCGACAGGGGGCTGGTGGAAACACCATATATTTT
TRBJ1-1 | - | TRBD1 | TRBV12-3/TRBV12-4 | CASSLWQGAPNTEAFF | TGTGCCAGCAGTTTGTGGCAGGGGGCCCCGAACACTGAAGCTTTCTTT
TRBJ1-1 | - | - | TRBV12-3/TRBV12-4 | CASSFRSLKGVSTEAFF | TGTGCCAGCAGTTTTAGGTCCCTCAAGGGGGTGAGCACTGAAGCTTTCTTT
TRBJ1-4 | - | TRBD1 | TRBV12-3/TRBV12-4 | CASRMTGAGEKLFF | TGTGCCAGCAGAATGACAGGGGCCGGTGAAAAACTGTTTTTT
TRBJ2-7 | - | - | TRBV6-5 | CASGRGLAEEQYF | TGTGCCAGCGGAAGGGGCCTGGCGGAAGAGCAGTACTTC
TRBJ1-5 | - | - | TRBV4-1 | CASSPMTGSNQPQHF | TGCGCCAGCAGCCCAATGACAGGAAGCAATCAGCCCCAGCATTTT
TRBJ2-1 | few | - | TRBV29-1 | CSVEERLNEQFF | TGCAGCGTTGAAGAGCGCCTCAATGAGCAGTTCTTC
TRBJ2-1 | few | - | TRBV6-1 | CAGQGSGTPNNEQFF | TGTGCCGGCCAAGGATCGGGGACTCCCAACAATGAGCAGTTCTTC
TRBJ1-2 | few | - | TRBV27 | CASSLGAEYGYTF | TGTGCCAGCAGTTTAGGGGCGGAATATGGCTACACCTTC